This T cell receptor beta chain was recorded in a study of cytomegalovirus exposure and HLA in healthy donors. Study outcomes and limitations: Cytomegalovirus status was reportedly diagnosed by the classifier with high specificity and sensitivity.

Some clones are missing from TCRdb's copy, which holds only in-frame ones; the method was immunoSEQ multiplex PCR. The table lists about 110,000 clones, 85% to 90% of them singletons, with more than 1.4% in the top ten. As concerns this clone: What it binds is not known.

J was trimmed by 4 bases and V by 2 bases; bases with no gene match: 8. The CDR3 contains 15 residues. CDR1 is MDHEN and CDR2 is SYDVKM in the germline V gene. The chain couples TRBV28 to TRBJ2-7, with 7 nucleotides matching TRBD1. The TCR originated in a woman aged 25 to 39 in good health and CMV-seropositive. Sequencing input: PBMCs. The CDR3 sequence is CASSLDRAVRYEQYF. The DNA of the CDR3 is TGTGCCAGCAGTTTAGACAGGGCAGTGAGGTACGAGCAGTACTTC.